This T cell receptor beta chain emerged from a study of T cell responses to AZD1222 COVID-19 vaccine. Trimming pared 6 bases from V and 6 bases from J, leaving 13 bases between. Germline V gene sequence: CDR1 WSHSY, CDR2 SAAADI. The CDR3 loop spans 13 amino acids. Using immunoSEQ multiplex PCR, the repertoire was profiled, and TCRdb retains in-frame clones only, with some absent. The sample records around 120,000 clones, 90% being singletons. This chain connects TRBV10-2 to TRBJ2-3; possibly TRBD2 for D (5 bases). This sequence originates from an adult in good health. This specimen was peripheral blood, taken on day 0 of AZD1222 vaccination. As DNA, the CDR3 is TGCGCCAGCAGCCTACTAGACCCGGATACGCAGTATTTT. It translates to CASSLLDPDTQYF.